These 9 T cell receptor beta chains were sequenced from one sample in a study of T-cell memory formation after mild COVID-19. TCRdb analysed the 5' RACE reads with MiXCR anew, one entry per CDR3 protein. The sample has about 260,000 distinct CDR3 sequences, approximately 7.6% seen once. Source material: PBMCs or a T cell subset sorted from them (not recorded which). Source of these receptors: a man between 18 and 29 years old who had mild COVID-19 (a few samples of this study predate the infection). Cell type and time point are not known.

This clonotype was found many times. CDR3: CAIRPGAGNTGELFF. CDR3 DNA sequence: TGTGCCATCAGGCCCGGGGCAGGAAACACCGGGGAGCTGTTTTTT. The rearrangement joins TRBV10-3 to TRBJ2-2, with D perhaps TRBD1 or TRBD2 (5 bases each). Germline V CDR1 and CDR2: ENHRY, SYGVKD. The CDR3 consists of 15 residues. V shed 6 bases and J shed 2 bases, with 13 bases lying between them.

This clonotype was seen more than once but under ten times. This chain joins TRBV7-9 and TRBJ1-1; no firm D call. V was shortened by 3 bases and J by 1 base, with 9 bases between the two germline ends. The CDR3 contains 14 residues. Germline CDR1 SEHNR, CDR2 FQNEAQ (reference sequence). This chain's CDR3 is CASSFRGRNTEAFF. CDR3 sequence (DNA): TGTGCCAGCAGCTTCCGGGGTCGGAACACTGAAGCTTTCTTT.

Many counts were recorded for this clonotype. This chain uses TRBV12-3 or TRBV12-4 with TRBJ2-2; D is uncertain. Trimming stripped 7 bases from V and 0 bases from J, with 9 bases between. CDR3 size: 14 residues. The CDR3 protein is CASNGQTNTGELFF. The CDR3 DNA is TGTGCCAGCAATGGCCAGACGAACACCGGGGAGCTGTTTTTT.

The genes are TRBV15 and TRBJ2-2, with 8 bases lining up with TRBD1. Germline assignment: CDR1 LNHNV and CDR2 YYDKDF (reference sequence). This CDR3 comprises 15 residues. V dropped 0 bases and J dropped 6; count of bases not matched to a gene: 3. The CDR3 DNA reads TGTGCCACCAGCAGAGAAACAGGGGGTGCCGGGGAGCTGTTTTTT. The encoded protein is CATSRETGGAGELFF.

The chain combines TRBV27 with TRBJ2-3; D gene unclear. Per the germline V gene, CDR1 is MNHEY and CDR2 is SMNVEV (reference sequence). V lost 7 bases and J lost 5, with 4 bases in between. CDR3 length: 10 residues. The DNA for the CDR3 is TGTGCCAGCAAAGGAGATACGCAGTATTTT. It codes for CASKGDTQYF.

In its sample, this clonotype was seen many times. The chain carries TRBV3-1 and TRBJ1-1; 7 bases align to TRBD1. This CDR3 region has 12 residues. Germline V gene lookup returns CDR1 LGHDT and CDR2 YNNKEL (reference sequence). Trimming removed 3 bases from V and 11 bases from J; junction bases left unmatched: 6. CDR3 sequence: CASSQARTGAFF. The DNA of the CDR3 is TGTGCCAGCAGCCAGGCTAGGACAGGCGCTTTCTTT. The full variable domain, with the rest looked up from reference TRBV3-1 and TRBJ1-1, is DTAVSQTPKYLVTQMGNDKSIKCEQNLGHDTMYWYKQDSKKFLKIMFSYNNKELIINETVPNRFSPKSPDKAHLNLHINSLELGDSAVYFCASSQARTGAFFGQGTRLTVV.

The sample holds a few counts of this clonotype. J is TRBJ1-1 and V is TRBV28, with unresolved D. V lost 5 bases to trimming and J lost 1 base, with 14 bases between them. Germline V CDR1 and CDR2: MDHEN, SYDVKM. The CDR3 is 15 amino acids. The CDR3 protein is CASSRREEENTEAFF. The CDR3 nucleotides read TGTGCCAGCAGTAGGCGGGAGGAGGAGAACACTGAAGCTTTCTTT.

This clonotype was seen a few times. The genes are TRBV5-6 and TRBJ2-1; tentative D call: TRBD2 (6 bases). Deletions cut 2 bases from V and 10 bases from J, with 13 bases between. CDR1 and CDR2 (germline): SGHDT, YYEEEE. CDR3 size: 13 residues. DNA of the CDR3: TGTGCCAGCAGCTTCCCGGCTGGGGGGGAGCAGTTCTTC. Its translation is CASSFPAGGEQFF.

This clonotype was counted only a few times. The rearrangement joins TRBV5-6 to TRBJ2-5; D may correspond to TRBD1 or TRBD2 (5 bases each). V shed 3 bases and J shed 2 bases, with 17 bases lying between them. The CDR3 consists of 16 residues. CDR1 is SGHDT and CDR2 is YYEEEE in the germline V gene. CDR3: CASSSGLWLDQETQYF. In nucleotides, the CDR3 is TGTGCCAGCAGCTCGGGGCTGTGGCTCGATCAAGAGACCCAGTACTTC. The entire variable domain, with the rest obtained from reference TRBV5-6 and TRBJ2-5, is as follows: DAGVTQSPTHLIKTRGQQVTLRCSPKSGHDTVSWYQQALGQGPQFIFQYYEEEERQRGNFPDRFSGHQFPNYSSELNVNALLLGDSALYLCASSSGLWLDQETQYFGPGTRLLVL.